This TCR beta chain appears in the sequencing data of a study of control samples from healthy donors and cancer patients. The table came from immunoSEQ multiplex PCR; TCRdb's copy has only in-frame clones and leaves some out. Of 150,000 to 200,000 clones in the sample, 75% to 95% were seen once. Trimming removed 5 bases at V and 6 bases at J, with 9 bases between. The CDR3 totals 12 residues. Germline CDR1 PRHDT, CDR2 FYEKMQ (reference sequence). This receptor was obtained from a woman in her thirties or forties in good health. Sequenced: blood. The chain has TRBV13 and TRBJ2-3; no clear D gene. The CDR3 protein is CASSPQSDTQYF. For the CDR3, the DNA is TGTGCCAGCAGCCCCCAATCGGATACGCAGTATTTT. Full variable domain (rest looked up from reference TRBV13 and TRBJ2-3): AAGVIQSPRHLIKEKRETATLKCYPIPRHDTVYWYQQGPGQDPQFLISFYEKMQSDKGSIPDRFSAQQFSDYHSELNMSSLELGDSALYFCASSPQSDTQYFGPGTRLTVL.